Following are 2 T cell receptor beta chains from one sample sequenced in a study of T-cell reconstitution after alpha-beta-depleted transplantation in children. As it was prepared, the TCRbeta library received unique molecular identifiers. Each CDR3 protein is one row after TCRdb ran MiXCR on the PCR reads. The table includes hundreds of thousands of distinct CDR3 sequences, around 13% detected once. Sequencing used PBMCs from the stem cell graft donor, obtained from the stem cell graft. The receptors come from a human donor who donated a stem cell graft to a child with acute lymphoblastic leukemia.

This clonotype was seen many times. The rearrangement uses TRBV20-1 and TRBJ2-5; D gene ambiguous. This CDR3 spans 13 amino acids. Germline V gene data show CDR1 as DFQATT and CDR2 as SNEGSKA (reference sequence). The V gene lost 6 bases and the J gene lost 0 bases, with 11 bases spanning the gap. The CDR3 DNA sequence: TGCAGTGCCCCTGGCCATGACCAAGAGACCCAGTACTTC. Translation: CSAPGHDQETQYF.

This clonotype came up many times. The chain combines TRBV12-3 or TRBV12-4 with TRBJ2-6; unclear D gene. CDR3 length: 14 amino acids. The ends were cut back, 7 bases at V and 0 bases at J, with 7 bases in the middle. The chain's CDR3 is CASTLNSGANVLTF. The CDR3 region has the DNA TGTGCCAGCACCTTGAACTCTGGGGCCAACGTCCTGACTTTC.